The 31 T cell receptor beta chains below were found in one sample sequenced in a study of blood T cells in healthy people across ages. It was with a sample-barcoded 5' primer and a J-beta primer mix that a second PCR of roughly 7 to 12 cycles was run. TCRdb re-analysed the 5' RACE reads in MiXCR, keeping a single row per CDR3 protein. This table holds over a million distinct CDR3 sequences, approximately 63% found once. Input material: blood. All receptors come from a man between 18 and 29 years old in good health.

This clonotype was counted a few times. The chain carries TRBV29-1 and TRBJ2-4; TRBD2 might be the D (6 bases). The V gene lost 4 bases and the J gene lost 1 base, with 11 bases spanning the gap. The CDR3 is made up of 14 amino acids. CDR1 is SQVTM, CDR2 ANQGSEA, per germline. In DNA, the CDR3 is TGCAGCGTTGCCACCAGCGGGGCCAAAAACATTCAGTACTTC. It translates to CSVATSGAKNIQYF.

The chain joins TRBV27 to TRBJ2-5, with TRBD2 matching over 8 bases. Trimming removed 3 bases from V and 11 bases from J; junction bases left unmatched: 11. Per the germline V gene, CDR1 is MNHEY and CDR2 is SMNVEV (reference sequence). The CDR3 loop spans 14 amino acids. The CDR3 DNA is TGTGCCAGCAGTTTCGGGGGGGGTAACAATGAGCAGTACTTC. This gives the protein CASSFGGGNNEQYF.

The chain combines TRBV29-1 with TRBJ1-1; 7 bases fit TRBD1. The V gene's germline CDR1 is SQVTM and CDR2 ANQGSEA. The CDR3 contains 12 residues. V trimming: 5 bases; J trimming: 5 bases; junction bases outside the gene matches: 5. CDR3 protein: CSVSTGRTEAFF. The CDR3 DNA follows: TGCAGCGTTTCGACAGGGAGGACTGAAGCTTTCTTT.

The V gene is TRBV9, the J gene TRBJ1-2; D gene ambiguous. V lost 0 bases and J lost 2, with 11 bases in between. The CDR3 sequence is 15 residues long. Germline CDR1 is SGDLS and CDR2 is YYNGEE. CDR3 region: CASSVAEGLNYGYTF. CDR3 sequence (DNA): TGTGCCAGCAGCGTAGCTGAGGGCCTAAACTATGGCTACACCTTC.

The count of this clonotype is one. V and J are TRBV9 and TRBJ2-3, with TRBD2 as a possible D gene (6 bases). Germline-derived CDR1 and CDR2 are SGDLS and YYNGEE. The V end lost 1 base, the J end lost 4 bases, and 13 bases lay between the germline ends. This CDR3 comprises 15 residues. Here the CDR3 reads CASSVRTIPPDTQYF. The CDR3 DNA reads TGTGCCAGCAGCGTAAGGACTATCCCCCCAGATACGCAGTATTTT.

V and J are TRBV5-5 and TRBJ2-1; D gene ambiguous. V was shortened by 4 bases and J by 7 bases, with 12 bases between the two germline ends. Per germline, CDR1 SGHKS and CDR2 YYEKEE (reference sequence). The length of the CDR3 is 13 residues. This CDR3 reads CASSVPSFNEQFF. CDR3 nucleotide sequence: TGTGCCAGCAGCGTGCCCAGCTTTAATGAGCAGTTCTTC.

V usage is TRBV7-8 and J usage is TRBJ1-2, with 7 positions matching TRBD1. The V gene end was trimmed by 1 base and the J gene end by 2 bases; junction bases not matched to a gene: 10. Germline V gene sequence: CDR1 SGHVS, CDR2 FQNEAQ. CDR3 length: 17 amino acids. CDR3 amino acids: CASSLVPFRGPNYGYTF. DNA for the CDR3: TGTGCCAGCAGCTTAGTCCCCTTTAGGGGGCCCAACTATGGCTACACCTTC.

The chain carries TRBV4-3 and TRBJ1-1, with D possibly TRBD1 on 5 matching bases. This CDR3 contains 16 residues. Trimming took off 1 base at V and 0 bases at J, with 12 bases between the two ends. Germline loops: CDR1 LGHNA, CDR2 YSLEER. The CDR3 region is CASSQVGVPMNTEAFF. DNA of the CDR3: TGCGCCAGCAGCCAAGTAGGGGTCCCTATGAACACTGAAGCTTTCTTT.

This chain links TRBV28 with TRBJ2-4, with TRBD2 matching 13 bases. With the DNA end fitting TRBJ2-7 better, the J assignment may be wrong. CDR3 length equals 17 residues. Germline loops: CDR1 MDHEN, CDR2 SYDVKM. CDR3 nucleotide sequence: TGTGCCAGCACCCGGACTAGCGGGGGCAGTCCACTCTACGAGCAGTACTTC. This translates into CASTRTSGGSPLYEQYF.

V gene TRBV7-2 combines with J gene TRBJ1-6; maybe TRBD1 (6 bases). Germline CDR1 and CDR2: SGHTA and FQGNSA. The CDR3 has 17 amino acids. V gave up 5 bases and J gave up 3 bases, with 17 bases separating them. The CDR3 region is CASSLTGTSYYNSPLHF. The CDR3 DNA is TGTGCCAGCAGCCTTACCGGGACAAGCTACTATAATTCACCCCTCCACTTT. The full variable domain, completed using reference TRBV7-2 and TRBJ1-6, is GAGVSQSPSNKVTEKGKDVELRCDPISGHTALYWYRQSLGQGLEFLIYFQGNSAPDKSGLPSDRFSAERTGGSVSTLTIQRTQQEDSAVYLCASSLTGTSYYNSPLHFGNGTRLTVT.

This chain links TRBV12-3 or TRBV12-4 with TRBJ2-1; weak D call: TRBD2 (6 bases). CDR3 length: 15 residues. V was clipped by 6 bases and J by 0 bases, with 12 bases between them. CDR3 residues: CASRSDGSSYNEQFF. CDR3 DNA sequence: TGTGCCAGCAGGTCCGACGGGAGCTCCTACAATGAGCAGTTCTTC.

The rearrangement links TRBV12-3 or TRBV12-4 to TRBJ2-2; TRBD2 matches 14 bases. Trimming took 5 bases from V and 5 from J; bases not matched to a gene: 16. The CDR3 covers 20 residues. CDR3 loop: CASSPMPGLAGDRWTGELFF. The DNA of the CDR3 is TGTGCCAGCAGTCCGATGCCGGGACTAGCGGGGGACCGGTGGACCGGGGAGCTGTTTTTT.

This chain uses TRBV29-1 with TRBJ2-7; D call uncertain. The CDR3 is 13 residues long. The V end lost 4 bases, the J end lost 3 bases, and 13 bases lay between the germline ends. Per the germline V gene, CDR1 is SQVTM and CDR2 is ANQGSEA. The CDR3 coding sequence is TGCAGCGTTGCCGGGCTACACCGCTACGAGCAGTACTTC. Translation gives CSVAGLHRYEQYF.

This chain uses TRBV5-5 with TRBJ2-1; D remains unclear. Trimming removed 3 bases from V and 1 base from J, with 8 bases in between. CDR1 and CDR2 (germline): SGHKS, YYEKEE (reference sequence). The CDR3 runs 14 residues. CDR3 protein: CASSSEFSYNEQFF. The CDR3 nucleotides are TGTGCCAGCAGCTCGGAGTTTTCCTACAATGAGCAGTTCTTC.

The chain combines TRBV5-6 with TRBJ2-4, with D perhaps TRBD1 (5 bases). The V gene's germline CDR1 is SGHDT and CDR2 YYEEEE. Trimming pared 2 bases from V and 9 bases from J, leaving 15 bases between. This CDR3 is 14 amino acids long. The chain's CDR3 is CASSFGVREAIQYF. The CDR3 DNA reads TGTGCCAGCAGCTTTGGGGTCAGGGAAGCCATTCAGTACTTC.

This clonotype was seen a few times. The rearrangement joins TRBV5-5 to TRBJ2-7; D unresolved. Deletions cut 3 bases from V and 3 bases from J, with 7 bases between. Germline loops: CDR1 SGHKS, CDR2 YYEKEE (reference sequence). CDR3 length: 12 residues. CDR3 nucleotide sequence: TGTGCCAGCAGCTCAGCGTACTACGAGCAGTACTTC. Residues: CASSSAYYEQYF.

This clonotype was seen more than once but under ten times. The chain combines TRBV27 with TRBJ2-7; 11 bases are a match to TRBD2. CDR1 is MNHEY, CDR2 SMNVEV, per germline (reference sequence). V trimming: 2 bases; J trimming: 5 bases; junction bases outside the gene matches: 5. The CDR3 loop spans 15 amino acids. DNA of the CDR3: TGTGCCAGCAGTTTAATTAGCGGGAGGGTTAACGAGCAGTACTTC. Residues: CASSLISGRVNEQYF.

The gene calls are TRBV5-5 and TRBJ2-2; possibly TRBD1 or TRBD2 for D (5 bases each). Looked up from germline, CDR1 is SGHKS and CDR2 is YYEKEE (reference sequence). This CDR3 contains 17 residues. Trimming left V 4 bases short and J 2 bases short, with 18 bases between. CDR3 residues: CASSTGPVRINTGELFF. For the CDR3, the DNA is TGTGCCAGCAGCACGGGGCCCGTTCGGATAAACACCGGGGAGCTGTTTTTT.

This chain connects TRBV21-1 to TRBJ2-7. TRBV21-1 constitutes a pseudogene. The CDR3 sequence is 12 residues long. This CDR3 reads CASRSGHYEQYF. CDR3 DNA sequence: TGTGCCAGCAGATCCGGCCACTACGAGCAGTACTTC.

CDR3 loop: CASRYITGEETQYF. The CDR3 nucleotides read TGTGCCAGCAGATACATTACAGGGGAAGAGACCCAGTACTTC. This rearrangement joins TRBV5-6 to TRBJ2-5; 7 bases are a match to TRBD1. The CDR3 contains 14 residues. Germline CDR1 is SGHDT and CDR2 is YYEEEE. V shed 5 bases, J shed 3 bases, and the junction held 7 bases outside the gene matches.

The V and J genes are TRBV4-2 and TRBJ2-4, with 13 bases that match TRBD2. The tail of the sequence fits TRBJ2-7 better, so the J call may be wrong. The germline gives CDR1 LGHNA, CDR2 YNFKEQ. This CDR3 comprises 18 residues. Here the CDR3 reads CASSRTSGGAMKIYEQYF. For the CDR3, the DNA is TGTGCCAGCAGCCGTACTAGCGGGGGGGCAATGAAGATATACGAGCAGTACTTC.

The gene calls are TRBV6-2 or TRBV6-3 and TRBJ2-1; D call uncertain. Germline V gives CDR1 MNHEY, CDR2 SVGEGT. The CDR3 is 14 amino acids. V was pared by 7 bases and J by 5 bases, with 15 bases between. This CDR3 reads CASTPDSAHNEQFF. CDR3 in DNA: TGTGCCAGCACTCCTGATTCCGCGCACAATGAGCAGTTCTTC.

A few counts support this clonotype. This chain links TRBV29-1 with TRBJ1-1; TRBD1 is a possible D gene (5 bases). Germline values: CDR1 SQVTM, CDR2 ANQGSEA. There are 13 residues in the CDR3. The V and J ends lost 4 bases and 0 bases respectively, with 9 bases between them. Here the CDR3 DNA reads TGCAGCGTTGGAAACAGGATGAACACTGAAGCTTTCTTT. It is translated as CSVGNRMNTEAFF.

V gene TRBV27 combines with J gene TRBJ2-3; TRBD2 matches 7 bases. Germline V lookup: CDR1 MNHEY, CDR2 SMNVEV (reference sequence). V lost 6 bases, J lost 2 bases, and 20 bases stayed unmatched. The CDR3 has 19 amino acids. This CDR3 reads CASRGSWGTSEDSTDTQYF. The CDR3, as DNA: TGTGCCAGCAGAGGGTCCTGGGGTACTAGCGAGGATTCCACAGATACGCAGTATTTT.

The chain carries TRBV20-1 and TRBJ1-4, with TRBD1 matching over 8 bases. Per the germline V gene, CDR1 is DFQATT and CDR2 is SNEGSKA (reference sequence). The trim removed 0 bases at V and 11 bases at J, leaving 5 bases unmatched. The CDR3 covers 13 residues. This chain's CDR3 is CSARETGERKLFF. In DNA form, the CDR3 reads TGCAGTGCTAGAGAGACAGGGGAGAGGAAACTGTTTTTT.

This clonotype was seen at least ten times. The V and J genes are TRBV20-1 and TRBJ2-7; no clear D. CDR1 and CDR2 (germline): DFQATT, SNEGSKA (reference sequence). CDR3 length equals 11 residues. The germline V and J ends were trimmed by 1 base and 2 bases, with 3 bases remaining between them. The chain's CDR3 is CSARGPYEQYF. The CDR3 DNA follows: TGCAGTGCTAGAGGCCCCTACGAGCAGTACTTC.

The chain joins TRBV10-3 to TRBJ2-7; 7 bases line up with TRBD1. V was clipped by 0 bases and J by 2 bases; unmatched bases: 1. CDR3 length: 14 amino acids. Germline-derived CDR1 and CDR2 are ENHRY and SYGVKD. Here the CDR3 reads CAISESQGPYEQYF. CDR3 sequence (DNA): TGTGCCATCAGTGAGTCACAGGGGCCCTACGAGCAGTACTTC.

In its sample, this clonotype was seen a few times. V and J are TRBV10-3 and TRBJ1-5, with TRBD1 identical over 7 bases. After removal of 3 bases from V and 6 bases from J, the junction contained 11 bases not matched to a gene. Looked up from germline, CDR1 is ENHRY and CDR2 is SYGVKD. There are 16 residues in the CDR3. The CDR3: CAISERVGAGGQPQHF. CDR3 sequence (DNA): TGTGCCATCAGTGAACGAGTTGGGGCAGGGGGTCAGCCCCAGCATTTT.

This chain joins TRBV12-3 or TRBV12-4 and TRBJ1-2, with 8 bases lining up with TRBD1. CDR3 length: 15 amino acids. The V gene end was trimmed by 0 bases and the J gene end by 7 bases; junction bases not matched to a gene: 7. CDR3: CASSLATGQGSGYTF. The CDR3 DNA sequence: TGTGCCAGCAGTTTAGCGACTGGACAGGGATCTGGCTACACCTTC.

This clonotype has just one count. Written as DNA, the CDR3 is TGCGCCAGCAGCTTGTTTGGCGGGAGCTATGAGCAGTTCTTC. Translated, it gives CASSLFGGSYEQFF. This chain links TRBV5-1 with TRBJ2-1; 7 bases are a match to TRBD2. The CDR3 covers 14 residues. Germline lookup yields CDR1 SGHRS and CDR2 YFSETQ. After removal of 1 base from V and 8 bases from J, the junction contained 6 bases not matched to a gene.

This rearrangement joins TRBV12-3 or TRBV12-4 to TRBJ2-6; D gene uncertain. V was trimmed by 3 bases and J by 1 base, leaving 13 bases between them. There are 17 residues in the CDR3. The CDR3 reads CASSFGFGVSGANVLTF. The CDR3 bases are TGTGCCAGCAGTTTCGGGTTCGGTGTGTCTGGGGCCAACGTCCTGACTTTC.